The rows below give T cell receptor beta chains drawn from one sample of a study of cytomegalovirus exposure and HLA in healthy donors. The protocol was immunoSEQ multiplex PCR, while the TCRdb copy is restricted to in-frame clones and leaves out a portion. Its clone listing holds about 41,000 clones. The sample consisted of PBMCs. The receptors originated from a man aged 25-45 years in good health and CMV-seronegative. Each CDR3 is given with its conserved first and last residue. A D gene is named only where the DNA matches it firmly.

v_gene: TRBV7-9
d_gene: NA
j_gene: TRBJ2-5
CDR3aa: CASSAVRPGETQYF
CDR3nt: TGTGCCAGCAGTGCCGTACGGCCGGGAGAGACCCAGTACTTC

v_gene: TRBV7-9
d_gene: NA
j_gene: TRBJ1-1
CDR3aa: CASSLVPSLGGRMNTEAFF
CDR3nt: TGTGCCAGCAGCTTAGTGCCGTCCCTGGGGGGGCGCATGAACACTGAAGCTTTCTTT

v_gene: TRBV10-3
d_gene: NA
j_gene: TRBJ2-7
CDR3aa: CAISESTAPEQYF
CDR3nt: TGTGCCATCAGTGAGTCGACTGCTCCCGAGCAGTACTTC

v_gene: TRBV18
d_gene: NA
j_gene: TRBJ1-1
CDR3aa: CASSPQGVNTEAFF
CDR3nt: TGTGCCAGCTCACCACAAGGAGTGAACACTGAAGCTTTCTTT

v_gene: TRBV6-1
d_gene: NA
j_gene: TRBJ2-1
CDR3aa: CASSEVVSSDNEQFF
CDR3nt: TGTGCCAGCAGTGAAGTTGTGAGCTCCGACAATGAGCAGTTCTTC

v_gene: TRBV2
d_gene: TRBD1
j_gene: TRBJ1-6
CDR3aa: CASSYGQGLSPLHF
CDR3nt: TGTGCCAGCAGTTACGGACAGGGCTTGTCACCCCTCCACTTT

v_gene: TRBV5-6
d_gene: NA
j_gene: TRBJ2-3
CDR3aa: CASSFQDTQYF
CDR3nt: TGTGCCAGCAGCTTTCAAGATACGCAGTATTTT

v_gene: TRBV27
d_gene: TRBD1
j_gene: TRBJ2-1
CDR3aa: CASSEQGIWQFF
CDR3nt: TGTGCCAGCAGTGAACAGGGGATCTGGCAGTTCTTC

v_gene: TRBV5-4
d_gene: NA
j_gene: TRBJ2-3
CDR3aa: CASSTGLPSTDTQYF
CDR3nt: TGTGCCAGCAGCACGGGACTTCCTAGCACAGATACGCAGTATTTT

v_gene: TRBV9
d_gene: NA
j_gene: TRBJ1-2
CDR3aa: CASSVLGGNYGYTF
CDR3nt: TGTGCCAGCAGCGTACTTGGGGGGAACTATGGCTACACCTTC

v_gene: TRBV27
d_gene: NA
j_gene: TRBJ1-1
CDR3aa: CASRDRPNTEAFF
CDR3nt: TGTGCCAGCAGAGACAGGCCAAACACTGAAGCTTTCTTT

v_gene: TRBV9
d_gene: TRBD1
j_gene: TRBJ2-7
CDR3aa: CASSVGGQDPYEQYF
CDR3nt: TGTGCCAGCAGCGTCGGGGGACAGGACCCCTACGAGCAGTACTTC

v_gene: TRBV15
d_gene: TRBD2
j_gene: TRBJ2-5
CDR3aa: CATSGGLAGVLETQYF
CDR3nt: TGTGCCACCAGCGGCGGACTAGCGGGAGTGTTGGAGACCCAGTACTTC

v_gene: TRBV29-1
d_gene: NA
j_gene: TRBJ2-6
CDR3aa: CSVARQPVSGANVLTF
CDR3nt: TGCAGCGTCGCTCGACAGCCAGTCTCTGGGGCCAACGTCCTGACTTTC

v_gene: TRBV25-1
d_gene: NA
j_gene: TRBJ1-2
CDR3aa: CASSEYRSNYGYTF
CDR3nt: TGTGCCAGCAGTGAATATCGCAGTAACTATGGCTACACCTTC

v_gene: TRBV6-1
d_gene: NA
j_gene: TRBJ2-7
CDR3aa: CASSEWTPNLVHYEQYF
CDR3nt: TGTGCCAGCAGTGAATGGACACCGAATCTCGTCCACTACGAGCAGTACTTC

v_gene: TRBV28
d_gene: NA
j_gene: TRBJ1-5
CDR3aa: CASITGNQPQHF
CDR3nt: TGTGCCAGCATCACGGGAAATCAGCCCCAGCATTTT

v_gene: TRBV5-4
d_gene: TRBD1
j_gene: TRBJ2-7
CDR3aa: CASSLSGTGVYEQYF
CDR3nt: TGTGCCAGCAGCTTGTCCGGGACAGGGGTCTACGAGCAGTACTTC

v_gene: TRBV18
d_gene: TRBD1
j_gene: TRBJ1-5
CDR3aa: CASSGQGGNQPQHF
CDR3nt: TGCGCCAGCTCCGGACAGGGGGGCAATCAGCCCCAGCATTTT

v_gene: TRBV30
d_gene: TRBD1
j_gene: TRBJ1-4
CDR3aa: CAVRARGLANEKLFF
CDR3nt: TGTGCCGTCCGGGCCAGGGGGCTTGCTAATGAAAAACTGTTTTTT

v_gene: TRBV5-1
d_gene: NA
j_gene: TRBJ2-7
CDR3aa: CASSQQRAFSYEQSF
CDR3nt: TGCGCCAGCAGCCAGCAGCGGGCCTTTTCCTACGAGCAGTCCTTC

v_gene: TRBV27
d_gene: TRBD1
j_gene: TRBJ1-5
CDR3aa: CASQPGQGYDQPQHF
CDR3nt: TGTGCCAGCCAGCCGGGACAGGGTTACGATCAGCCCCAGCATTTT

v_gene: TRBV5-3
d_gene: TRBD2
j_gene: TRBJ2-5
CDR3aa: CARSLANCGGYQETQYF
CDR3nt: TGTGCCAGAAGCTTGGCCAATTGCGGGGGGTACCAAGAGACCCAGTACTTC

v_gene: TRBV18
d_gene: TRBD1
j_gene: TRBJ2-1
CDR3aa: CASSPAGTGPNEQFF
CDR3nt: TGTGCCAGCTCACCGGCCGGGACAGGGCCCAATGAGCAGTTCTTC

v_gene: TRBV5-4
d_gene: NA
j_gene: TRBJ2-7
CDR3aa: CASSLGDSGNHFYEQYF
CDR3nt: TGTGCCAGCAGCTTGGGGGACTCTGGAAATCATTTCTACGAGCAGTACTTC

v_gene: TRBV7-7
d_gene: TRBD1
j_gene: TRBJ2-2
CDR3aa: CASRKAPGQSNTGELFF
CDR3nt: TGTGCTAGCAGAAAGGCTCCGGGACAGTCGAACACCGGGGAGCTGTTTTTT

v_gene: TRBV7-9
d_gene: TRBD1
j_gene: TRBJ2-3
CDR3aa: CASSLGQAGTDTQYF
CDR3nt: TGTGCCAGCAGCTTGGGACAGGCTGGAACAGATACGCAGTATTTT

v_gene: TRBV7-6
d_gene: NA
j_gene: TRBJ2-3
CDR3aa: CASSLAGASTDTQYF
CDR3nt: TGTGCCAGCAGCTTAGCGGGGGCGAGCACAGATACGCAGTATTTT

v_gene: TRBV29-1
d_gene: TRBD2
j_gene: TRBJ2-7
CDR3aa: CSVEDRLAPEQYF
CDR3nt: TGCAGCGTTGAAGACCGACTAGCCCCCGAGCAGTACTTC

v_gene: TRBV7-9
d_gene: TRBD2
j_gene: TRBJ2-2
CDR3aa: CASSRPGRTSGRTGELFF
CDR3nt: TGTGCCAGCAGCCGACCAGGGAGGACTAGCGGGAGAACCGGGGAGCTGTTTTTT

v_gene: TRBV7-3
d_gene: NA
j_gene: TRBJ1-1
CDR3aa: CASSRGPAEAFF
CDR3nt: TGTGCCAGCAGTCGAGGGCCAGCTGAAGCTTTCTTT